This T cell receptor (beta chain) was recovered during a study of human T cells and chemical hapten exposure. Study-wide points: Expanded TCR sets contained significantly more large CDR3 similarity clusters than controls.

The time point: pre-sensitization, week 0. Documented treatment: therapeutic diphenylcyclopropenone sensitization with weekly scalp DPC. TCRdb recomputed calls from the RACE reads with MiXCR, one row per CDR3 protein. The repertoire holds tens of thousands of distinct CDR3 sequences, with about 6.7% as singletons. The CDR3 spans 13 residues. CDR1 and CDR2 from the germline V gene are DFQATT and SNEGSKA (reference sequence). Trimming stripped 2 bases from V and 7 bases from J, with 14 bases between. A remark on this clonotype: Its specificity is unknown.

The material sequenced was whole blood, taken in connection with sensitization to the hapten diphenylcyclopropenone (DPC). This rearrangement joins TRBV20-1 to TRBJ1-2; D might be TRBD1 (5 bases). This clonotype was obtained from a woman under 40 with alopecia areata. Some clones in this sample may be carry-over from other donors' samples. In DNA form, the CDR3 reads TGCAGTGCTAGACGAGGGGTGGCAGTTGGCTACACCTTC. Translated: CSARRGVAVGYTF.